A selection of T cell receptor beta chains follows, all from one sample in a study of T cells after yellow fever vaccination. Via MiXCR, TCRdb re-called the 5' RACE reads, giving one row per CDR3 protein. The sample consists of around 310,000 distinct CDR3 sequences, about 3.5% of them appearing once. Sequencing used PBMCs, obtained on the day of the yellow fever booster vaccination. These receptors originate from a man between 18 and 35 years old who received the YFV17D yellow fever vaccine. CDR3s include the opening cysteine and the closing phenylalanine or tryptophan. The order of the fields is J gene, V gene, D gene, clone size, CDR3 protein, CDR3 DNA. The D gene is left open where the match is weak. Clone size is stated in some rows and not others, as once, few, many or a class when expanded.

>TRBJ2-1|TRBV7-6|TRBD1|many
CASSRGQGAYNEQFF
TGTGCCAGCAGCCGAGGACAGGGGGCCTACAATGAGCAGTTCTTC
>TRBJ2-3|TRBV6-6|TRBD1|many
CASSLGQLNTDTQYF
TGTGCCAGCAGTCTGGGACAGCTAAACACAGATACGCAGTATTTT
>TRBJ1-1|TRBV7-3|-|many
CASSLTSQGTEAFF
TGTGCCAGCAGCTTAACTTCCCAGGGCACTGAAGCTTTCTTT
>TRBJ2-7|TRBV30|TRBD1|many
CAWSVGTGVPYEQYF
TGTGCCTGGAGTGTAGGGACAGGAGTACCCTACGAGCAGTACTTC
>TRBJ2-7|TRBV5-1|TRBD2|few
CASSPRGGGRSYEQYF
TGCGCCAGCAGCCCCAGGGGCGGGGGGCGCTCCTACGAGCAGTACTTC
>TRBJ1-1|TRBV29-1|-|few
CSVRWVGTEAFF
TGCAGCGTTCGATGGGTTGGAACTGAAGCTTTCTTT
>TRBJ1-1|TRBV30|-|many
CALGRGFGTEAFF
TGCGCTCTGGGGCGTGGTTTTGGGACTGAAGCTTTCTTT
>TRBJ2-7|TRBV9|-|many
CASSTDPTGIEQYF
TGTGCCAGCAGCACAGACCCCACAGGGATCGAGCAGTACTTC
>TRBJ2-6|TRBV7-3|-|many
CASSLIPPPGANVLTF
TGTGCCAGCAGCTTAATCCCCCCGCCTGGGGCCAACGTCCTGACTTTC
>TRBJ2-7|TRBV18|-|many
CASSPPGVREQYF
TGTGCCAGCTCACCACCCGGTGTGAGAGAGCAGTACTTC
>TRBJ2-4|TRBV6-6|-|many
CASTTDENIQNIQYF
TGTGCCAGCACCACGGACGAAAACATACAAAACATTCAGTACTTC
>TRBJ2-5|TRBV27|-|-
CASSQAVGQETQYF
TGTGCCAGCAGTCAAGCAGTGGGGCAAGAGACCCAGTACTTC
>TRBJ2-5|TRBV5-1|-|many
CASSLVGGETQYF
TGCGCCAGCAGCCTAGTGGGTGGAGAGACCCAGTACTTC
>TRBJ2-4|TRBV3-1|TRBD2|many
CASSLGSSGKNIQYF
TGTGCCAGCTCCCTGGGGTCTAGCGGAAAAAACATTCAGTACTTC
>TRBJ2-5|TRBV11-2|TRBD1|-
CASSLGLTGGQETQYF
TGTGCCAGCAGCTTGGGCCTGACAGGGGGCCAAGAGACCCAGTACTTC
>TRBJ1-2|TRBV6-5|TRBD1|many
CASSPTGIDGYTF
TGTGCCAGCAGCCCGACAGGGATTGATGGCTACACCTTC
>TRBJ2-7|TRBV6-2/TRBV6-3|-|few
CASTERDEQYF
TGTGCCAGCACCGAGAGGGACGAGCAGTACTTC
>TRBJ1-1|TRBV5-1|TRBD1|many
CASSLAWGQANTEAFF
TGCGCCAGCAGCTTGGCCTGGGGACAGGCGAACACTGAAGCTTTCTTT
>TRBJ1-4|TRBV20-1|-|many
CSARVQRTLGGELFF
TGCAGTGCTAGAGTGCAGCGGACCTTGGGGGGGGAACTGTTTTTT
>TRBJ1-3|TRBV7-9|-|many
CASSLERGNTIYF
TGTGCCAGCAGCTTAGAACGTGGAAACACCATATATTTT
>TRBJ2-5|TRBV5-1|TRBD2|many
CASSLFGEGETQYF
TGCGCCAGCAGCTTGTTTGGGGAGGGAGAGACCCAGTACTTC
>TRBJ2-5|TRBV20-1|TRBD1|-
CSARSRDSQETQYF
TGCAGTGCCAGATCCCGGGACAGCCAAGAGACCCAGTACTTC
>TRBJ2-5|TRBV29-1|-|-
CSVLAYRLEETQYF
TGCAGCGTGTTGGCCTACAGGCTAGAAGAGACCCAGTACTTC
>TRBJ1-1|TRBV6-5|-|-
CASSDPPGRGGTEAFF
TGTGCCAGCAGTGACCCACCGGGACGAGGGGGCACTGAAGCTTTCTTT
>TRBJ2-5|TRBV5-1|-|many
CASSLVNRQETQYF
TGCGCCAGCAGCTTGGTTAATCGCCAAGAGACCCAGTACTTC
>TRBJ2-7|TRBV19|-|few
CASSRDGDYEQYF
TGTGCCAGTAGTCGCGACGGAGACTACGAGCAGTACTTC
>TRBJ1-4|TRBV5-1|-|-
CASSPEQTSTNEKLFF
TGCGCCAGCAGCCCCGAACAGACGTCAACTAATGAAAAACTGTTTTTT
>TRBJ1-1|TRBV10-3|-|few
CATRGDLTEAFF
TGTGCCACCCGGGGGGACCTGACTGAAGCTTTCTTT
>TRBJ2-2|TRBV7-6|TRBD2|many
CASSLFSGGNGGELFF
TGTGCCAGCAGCTTATTTAGCGGGGGGAACGGCGGGGAGCTGTTTTTT
>TRBJ1-4|TRBV5-1|-|many
CASSFGGEKLFF
TGCGCCAGCAGCTTTGGGGGAGAAAAACTGTTTTTT
>TRBJ1-2|TRBV4-1|TRBD1|many
CASSQDGTGTGYGYTF
TGCGCCAGCAGCCAAGATGGGACCGGGACAGGCTATGGCTACACCTTC
>TRBJ2-5|TRBV10-2|TRBD1|many
CASSDLQGTQETQYF
TGCGCCAGCAGTGATTTACAGGGGACCCAAGAGACCCAGTACTTC
>TRBJ1-1|TRBV6-5|TRBD1|few
CASTKRGEQGRTEAFF
TGTGCCAGCACCAAAAGAGGGGAACAGGGGCGCACTGAAGCTTTCTTT
>TRBJ1-3|TRBV5-1|-|many
CASSPGTSSGNTIYF
TGCGCCAGCAGCCCCGGGACATCGTCTGGAAACACCATATATTTT
>TRBJ1-2|TRBV4-1|-|many
CASSQLREGYGYTF
TGCGCCAGCAGCCAGTTAAGGGAGGGTTATGGCTACACCTTC
>TRBJ2-1|TRBV12-3/TRBV12-4|TRBD2|-
CASSPRTSGGGEQFF
TGTGCCAGCAGTCCAAGGACTAGCGGGGGCGGTGAGCAGTTCTTC
>TRBJ2-2|TRBV7-7|TRBD2|few
CASSPRLAGGKGELFF
TGTGCTAGCAGTCCTCGACTAGCGGGGGGGAAGGGGGAGCTGTTTTTT
>TRBJ2-1|TRBV4-3|-|many
CASSQDPGPNEQFF
TGCGCCAGCAGCCAAGATCCGGGCCCCAATGAGCAGTTCTTC
>TRBJ1-5|TRBV7-8|-|few
CASSLSVRINSNQPQHF
TGTGCCAGCAGCTTAAGTGTTCGAATAAATAGCAATCAGCCCCAGCATTTT
>TRBJ2-7|TRBV30|-|many
CAWSRGYEQYF
TGTGCCTGGAGTAGGGGCTACGAGCAGTACTTC